The text below deals with one T cell receptor beta chain. Antigen unknown. Germline V lookup: CDR1 LGHDT, CDR2 YNNKEL (reference sequence). V was clipped by 4 bases and J by 6 bases, with 7 bases between them. CDR3 length: 11 amino acids. The sample comes from a study of T-cell memory formation after mild COVID-19. Study-level background: Across donors, TCR clusters were largely donor specific. Study-level findings and limits: For second-wave clones that peaked at day 37, SARS-CoV-2 specificity went unverified. Whereas later expanders leaned CD4+, clones contracting day 15 to 85 showed a balanced CD4/CD8 makeup.

Constant-segment primers served in 5'RACE that generated TCR alpha and TCR beta cDNA libraries bearing sample barcodes and UMIs. TCRdb ran MiXCR on the 5' RACE reads and lists one entry per CDR3 protein. The data contain a few hundred thousand distinct CDR3 sequences, around 30% of them singletons. The sample was PBMCs or a T cell subset sorted from them (not recorded which). This chain connects TRBV3-1 to TRBJ2-7; D call uncertain. The TCR sequence derives from an adult woman who had mild COVID-19 (a few samples of this study predate the infection). Cell type and time point are not known. CDR3 amino acids: CASSRAGEQYF. The CDR3 DNA follows: TGTGCCAGCAGCCGGGCCGGCGAGCAGTACTTC.